This paragraph covers one T cell receptor beta chain sequence. This table comes from immunoSEQ multiplex PCR, and its TCRdb copy is limited to in-frame clones, with some not included. The sample contains roughly 97,000 clones, approximately 72% of which appear only once. The source of the sample is a study of radiotherapy plus CTLA-4 blockade in lung cancer. Study at large: Disease control was seen in about 30% of patients, objective responses in about 19%.

In germline, CDR1 is ENHRY, CDR2 SYGVKD. CDR3 length equals 15 residues. Trimming cost V 6 bases and J 5 bases; bases outside gene matches: 8. The receptor was derived from a human donor with non-small cell lung cancer who had a partial response to radiotherapy plus ipilimumab. Some clones in this sample may be carry-over from other donors' samples. Sequences were derived from peripheral blood, sampled from a patient treated with radiotherapy plus ipilimumab. The chain uses TRBV10-3 and TRBJ2-3; 10 bases align to TRBD2. The CDR3 is CAIRSGLAFVDTQYF. The CDR3 nucleotides are TGTGCCATCAGGTCGGGACTAGCGTTTGTAGATACGCAGTATTTT.